The clone carrying this TCR beta chain turned up a few times. Its specificity is not known. This CDR3 spans 15 amino acids. The V gene lost 2 bases and the J gene lost 11 bases, with 21 bases spanning the gap. The germline V gene encodes CDR1 MDHEN and CDR2 SYDVKM. The data originate from a study of OX40 agonist ivuxolimab in advanced cancers. Study in general: Intravenous ivuxolimab at 0.01 to 10 mg/kg was given to patients every 2 weeks. General study points: The mean number of expanded clones was higher in CD8+ T cells than in CD4+.

Only in-frame clones appear in the TCRdb table, and some are missing; sequencing was by immunoSEQ multiplex PCR. The data contain about 66,000 clones, approximately 90% of them singletons. This chain links TRBV28 with TRBJ1-1; D is ambiguous. This receptor was identified in an adult with an advanced solid tumor such as melanoma, head and neck, liver or kidney cancer. The sequences come from CD4+ or CD8+ T cells sorted from blood, collected in a trial of the OX40 agonist ivuxolimab. The CDR3 here is CASSLQRVFSDGAFF. CDR3 in DNA: TGTGCCAGCAGTTTACAGAGGGTGTTCTCCGATGGGGCTTTCTTT.